This TCR beta chain emerged from a study of CD8 T cells in ankylosing spondylitis. This clonotype was observed many times. Its antigen is not known. Study conclusions and caveats: Reports say disease-linked clones showed up significantly more in matched ankylosing spondylitis synovial fluid.

5'-RACE, quantitative and with molecular barcodes, yielded the TCR beta libraries. TCRdb reprocessed the 5' RACE reads with MiXCR, giving one entry per CDR3 protein. This table has about 200,000 distinct CDR3 sequences, more than 10% appearing once. This CDR3 contains 13 residues. Trimming shortened V by 6 bases and J by 5 bases, and 13 bases separated the two germline ends. Sequencing was performed on blood, either unsorted or a sorted T cell fraction (not recorded which). The clonotype comes from a male donor with ankylosing spondylitis or in good health (not recorded which). V and J are TRBV12-3 or TRBV12-4 and TRBJ2-5; D may match TRBD1 or TRBD2 (6 bases each). DNA for the CDR3: TGTGCCAGCAGGACTAGGGGGAGCGAGACCCAGTACTTC. It specifies CASRTRGSETQYF.